This T cell receptor (beta chain) was observed in a study of blood T cell repertoires in COVID-19. Trimming removed 3 bases from V and 5 bases from J, with 7 bases in between. The CDR3 is made up of 12 amino acids. Germline CDR1 and CDR2: KGHSH and LQKENI. Authors' processing steps: Amplification of reference gene primers was used by the study to estimate nucleated cell counts. The method was immunoSEQ multiplex PCR; TCRdb's version includes in-frame clones alone and lacks a portion of them. V and J calls and clone size are given by that table; D and trimming were obtained from the DNA. This table has approximately 140,000 clones, approximately 82% appearing once. Of note for this clone: Other nucleotide sequences from this sample produce the same CDR3.

This chain uses TRBV18 with TRBJ2-5; D unresolved. Sequencing used peripheral blood. This sequence originates from a human donor with acute or convalescent COVID-19. The donor label of this sample is uncertain. For the CDR3, the DNA is TGTGCCAGCTCACCCCCTGGCGAGACCCAGTACTTC. It encodes CASSPPGETQYF.